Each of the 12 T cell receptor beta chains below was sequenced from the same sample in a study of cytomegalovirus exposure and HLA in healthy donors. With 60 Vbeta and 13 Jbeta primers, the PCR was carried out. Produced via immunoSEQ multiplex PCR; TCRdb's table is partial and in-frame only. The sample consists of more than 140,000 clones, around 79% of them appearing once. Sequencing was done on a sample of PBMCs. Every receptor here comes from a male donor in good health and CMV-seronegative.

CDR3: CASNSWGGNTEAFF. The CDR3 DNA follows: TGTGCCAGCAATAGTTGGGGGGGGAACACTGAAGCTTTCTTT. The chain is built from TRBV2 and TRBJ1-1, with D tentatively TRBD1 (5 bases). Per germline, CDR1 SNHLY and CDR2 FYNNEI. Trimming cost V 7 bases and J 1 base, with 13 bases left between them. The CDR3 is made up of 14 amino acids.

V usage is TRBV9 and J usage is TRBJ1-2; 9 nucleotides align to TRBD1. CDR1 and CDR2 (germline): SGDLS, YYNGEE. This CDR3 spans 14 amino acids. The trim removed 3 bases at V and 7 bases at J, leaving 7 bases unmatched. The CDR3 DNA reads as TGTGCCAGCAGCGGTTCCGGGACAGGGATTGGCTACACCTTC. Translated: CASSGSGTGIGYTF.

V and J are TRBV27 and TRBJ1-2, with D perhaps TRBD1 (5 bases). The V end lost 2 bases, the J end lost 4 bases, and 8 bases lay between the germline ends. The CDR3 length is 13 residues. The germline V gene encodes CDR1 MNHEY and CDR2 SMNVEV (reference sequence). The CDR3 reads CASSLKTGYGYTF. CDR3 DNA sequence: TGTGCCAGCAGTTTAAAAACAGGCTATGGCTACACCTTC.

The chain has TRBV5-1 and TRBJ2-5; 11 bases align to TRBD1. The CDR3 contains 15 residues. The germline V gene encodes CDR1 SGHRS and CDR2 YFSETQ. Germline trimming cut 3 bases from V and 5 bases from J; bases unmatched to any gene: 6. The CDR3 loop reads CASSWGQGVEETQYF. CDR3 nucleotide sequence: TGCGCCAGCAGCTGGGGACAGGGGGTAGAGGAGACCCAGTACTTC.

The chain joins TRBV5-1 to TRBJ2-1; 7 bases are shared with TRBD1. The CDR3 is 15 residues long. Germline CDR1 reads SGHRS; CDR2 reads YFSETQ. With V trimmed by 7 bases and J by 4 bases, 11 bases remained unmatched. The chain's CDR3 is CASALSGGTYNEQFF. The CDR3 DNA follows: TGCGCCAGCGCCCTTTCAGGGGGAACTTACAATGAGCAGTTCTTC.

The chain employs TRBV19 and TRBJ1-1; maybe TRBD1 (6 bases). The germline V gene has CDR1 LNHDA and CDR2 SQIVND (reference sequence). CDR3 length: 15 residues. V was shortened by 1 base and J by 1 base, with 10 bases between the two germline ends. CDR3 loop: CASSIGDRSNTEAFF. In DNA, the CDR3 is TGTGCCAGTAGTATAGGAGACAGGTCGAACACTGAAGCTTTCTTT.

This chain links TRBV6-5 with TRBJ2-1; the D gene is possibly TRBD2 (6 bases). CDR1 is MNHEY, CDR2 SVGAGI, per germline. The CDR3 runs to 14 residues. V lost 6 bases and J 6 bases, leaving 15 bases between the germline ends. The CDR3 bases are TGTGCCAGCAGACCAGGCGTGGGGGGCAATGAGCAGTTCTTC. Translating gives CASRPGVGGNEQFF.

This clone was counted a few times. The CDR3 DNA reads TGTGCCAGCAGCTTTTCAGGCCACACCGGGGAGCTGTTTTTT. The encoded protein is CASSFSGHTGELFF. The genes are TRBV7-2 and TRBJ2-2, with D hard to call. Germline-derived CDR1 and CDR2 are SGHTA and FQGNSA. V shed 3 bases and J shed 3 bases, with 8 bases lying between them. CDR3 length: 14 amino acids.

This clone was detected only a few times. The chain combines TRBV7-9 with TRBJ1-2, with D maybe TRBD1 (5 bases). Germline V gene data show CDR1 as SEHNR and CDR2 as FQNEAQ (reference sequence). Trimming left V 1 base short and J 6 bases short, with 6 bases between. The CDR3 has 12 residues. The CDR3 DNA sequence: TGTGCCAGCAGCTTAGGGGGCCATGGCTACACCTTC. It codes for CASSLGGHGYTF.

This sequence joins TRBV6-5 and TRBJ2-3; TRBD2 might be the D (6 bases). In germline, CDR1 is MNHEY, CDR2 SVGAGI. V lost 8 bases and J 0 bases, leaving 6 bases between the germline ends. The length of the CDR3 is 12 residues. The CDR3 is CASGGSTDTQYF. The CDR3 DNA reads TGTGCCAGCGGGGGGAGCACAGATACGCAGTATTTT.

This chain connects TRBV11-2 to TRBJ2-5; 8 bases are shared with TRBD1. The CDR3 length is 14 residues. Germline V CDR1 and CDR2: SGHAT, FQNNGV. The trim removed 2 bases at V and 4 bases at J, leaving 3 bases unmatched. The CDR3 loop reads CASSLIGQGETQYF. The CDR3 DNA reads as TGTGCCAGCAGCTTAATTGGACAGGGAGAGACCCAGTACTTC.

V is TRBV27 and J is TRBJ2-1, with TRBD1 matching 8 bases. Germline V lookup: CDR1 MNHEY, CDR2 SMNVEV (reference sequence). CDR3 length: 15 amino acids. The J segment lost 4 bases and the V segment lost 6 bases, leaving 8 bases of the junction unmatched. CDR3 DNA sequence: TGTGCCAGCAGCAGACAGGGGAGTTGGTACAATGAGCAGTTCTTC. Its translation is CASSRQGSWYNEQFF.